This entry describes one T cell receptor (beta chain). Germline values: CDR1 SNHLY, CDR2 FYNNEI. CDR3 length: 15 amino acids. V gave up 6 bases and J gave up 0 bases, with 14 bases separating them. This entry is derived from a study of blood T cell repertoires in COVID-19. Some clones are missing from TCRdb's copy, which holds only in-frame ones; the method was immunoSEQ multiplex PCR. The data show 200,000 to 250,000 clones, with 86% seen just once and approximately 2.1% held by the top ten. Donors of Cohort 3 who recovered were those that had two negative PCRs, clearance, or symptom resolution. The TCR sequence derives from a woman aged 45 to 65 who had recovered from COVID-19. The specimen sequenced was PBMCs or T cells enriched from blood (not recorded which). The rearrangement joins TRBV2 to TRBJ1-1, with a tentative D call TRBD1 (6 bases). CDR3 residues: CASSPYQGMNTEAFF. CDR3 sequence (DNA): TGTGCCAGCAGCCCCTACCAGGGGATGAACACTGAAGCTTTCTTT.